The rows below give T cell receptor beta chains drawn from one sample of a study of blood T cell repertoires in COVID-19. The repertoire was sequenced with immunoSEQ multiplex PCR; TCRdb's copy has only in-frame clones and lacks some. The sample has roughly 200,000 clones, roughly 86% seen once. The sample was peripheral blood. These receptors came from a man younger than 35 with active or convalescent COVID-19. CDR3s include the opening cysteine and the closing phenylalanine or tryptophan. Clone size is given for some rows only: seen once, a few or many times, or a class if the clone is expanded.

v_call: TRBV30
clone_size: few
cdr3_aa: CAWSEGQQVGVSYEQYF

v_call: TRBV27
clone_size: NA
cdr3_aa: CASSSYREIYEQYF

v_call: TRBV2
clone_size: NA
cdr3_aa: CASKAGSGYEQYF

v_call: TRBV7-8
clone_size: NA
cdr3_aa: CASSRDRSEDSPLHF

v_call: TRBV5-4
clone_size: NA
cdr3_aa: CASSLGRGQKGYTF

v_call: TRBV19
clone_size: NA
cdr3_aa: CASSIASVNQPQHF

v_call: TRBV7-9
clone_size: once
cdr3_aa: CASSVSGGLWETQYF

v_call: TRBV30
clone_size: NA
cdr3_aa: CAWISGRNTGELFF

v_call: TRBV18
clone_size: NA
cdr3_aa: CASFTTGVGEQYF

v_call: TRBV30
clone_size: once
cdr3_aa: CAWSQRGLNTEAFF

v_call: TRBV5-3
clone_size: NA
cdr3_aa: CARSWTAAKNIQYF

v_call: TRBV7-3
clone_size: few
cdr3_aa: CASSLGMMEETGELFF

v_call: TRBV7-2
clone_size: NA
cdr3_aa: CASRWTGVLEQFF

v_call: TRBV15
clone_size: NA
cdr3_aa: CATSPEQADRMNTEAFF

v_call: TRBV3-1/TRBV3-2
clone_size: NA
cdr3_aa: CASSQAGYGYTF

v_call: TRBV28
clone_size: NA
cdr3_aa: CASSLYPGGYTF

v_call: TRBV2
clone_size: few
cdr3_aa: CASSPDRGRVYGYTF

v_call: TRBV7-9
clone_size: NA
cdr3_aa: CASSGTGGFYNEQFF

v_call: TRBV2
clone_size: NA
cdr3_aa: CASRTGQGDDQPQHF

v_call: TRBV14
clone_size: NA
cdr3_aa: CASSRGQNEKLFF

v_call: TRBV4-3
clone_size: NA
cdr3_aa: CASSQGERFGDEQFF

v_call: TRBV6-5
clone_size: NA
cdr3_aa: CASSLTRPGDTEAFF

v_call: TRBV5-6
clone_size: NA
cdr3_aa: CASSFYDSRGSTETQYF

v_call: TRBV9
clone_size: NA
cdr3_aa: CASSGQTSGSTNEQFF

v_call: TRBV28
clone_size: few
cdr3_aa: CASSLFTGVGGNQPQHF

v_call: TRBV14
clone_size: NA
cdr3_aa: CASRHITGNEQFF

v_call: TRBV7-9
clone_size: NA
cdr3_aa: CASSILGKSTTGELFF

v_call: TRBV10-3
clone_size: once
cdr3_aa: CAISELHISQETQYF